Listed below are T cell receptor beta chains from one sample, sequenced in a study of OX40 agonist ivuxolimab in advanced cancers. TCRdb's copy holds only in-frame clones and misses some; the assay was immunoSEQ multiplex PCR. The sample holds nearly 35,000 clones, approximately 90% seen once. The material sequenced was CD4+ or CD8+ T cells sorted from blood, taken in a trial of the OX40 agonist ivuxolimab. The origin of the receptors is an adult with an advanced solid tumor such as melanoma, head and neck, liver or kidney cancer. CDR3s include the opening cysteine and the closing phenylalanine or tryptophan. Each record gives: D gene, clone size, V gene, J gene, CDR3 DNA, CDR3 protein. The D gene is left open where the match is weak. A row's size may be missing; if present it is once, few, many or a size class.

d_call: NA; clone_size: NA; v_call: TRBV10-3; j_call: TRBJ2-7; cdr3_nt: TGTGCCATCAGGGACGGTGCCTACGAGCAGTACTTC; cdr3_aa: CAIRDGAYEQYF
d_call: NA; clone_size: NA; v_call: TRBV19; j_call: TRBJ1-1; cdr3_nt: TGTGCCAGTAGTATACAGGGAGTTGATAGCACTGAAGCTTTCTTT; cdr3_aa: CASSIQGVDSTEAFF
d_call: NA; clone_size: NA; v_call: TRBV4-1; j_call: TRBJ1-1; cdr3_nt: TGCGCCAGCAGCCAAGATGAGGAAGGGGCGACTGAAGCTTTCTTT; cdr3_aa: CASSQDEEGATEAFF
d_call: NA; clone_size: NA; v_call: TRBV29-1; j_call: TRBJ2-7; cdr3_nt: TGCAGCGTTGTGCTTAGGGTCAGGTACGAGCAGTACTTC; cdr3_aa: CSVVLRVRYEQYF
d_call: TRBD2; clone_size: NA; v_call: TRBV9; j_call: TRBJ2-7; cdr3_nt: TGTGCCAGCAGCCCACACGGGCTAGCGGGAGACTTCCCCTACGAGCAGTACTTC; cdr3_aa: CASSPHGLAGDFPYEQYF
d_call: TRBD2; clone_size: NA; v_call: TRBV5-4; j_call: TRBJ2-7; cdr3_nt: TGTGCCAGCAGCTTGTCTAGCGGTCCCTTGGAGCAGTACTTC; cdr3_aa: CASSLSSGPLEQYF
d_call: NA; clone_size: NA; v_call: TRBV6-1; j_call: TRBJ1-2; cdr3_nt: TGTGCCAGCAGTGCCGACAGGCCTACCAAATATGGCTACACCTTC; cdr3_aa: CASSADRPTKYGYTF
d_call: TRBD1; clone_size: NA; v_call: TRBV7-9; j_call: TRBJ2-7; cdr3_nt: TGTGCCAGCAGCCCGCGACAGGGGGTCCCCTACGAGCAGTACTTC; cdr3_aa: CASSPRQGVPYEQYF
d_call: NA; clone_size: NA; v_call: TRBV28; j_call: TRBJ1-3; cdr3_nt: TGTGCCAGCAGTTTAGGACAGCCTAGCTCTGGAAACACCATATATTTT; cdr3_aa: CASSLGQPSSGNTIYF
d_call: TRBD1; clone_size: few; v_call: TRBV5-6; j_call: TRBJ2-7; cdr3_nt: TGTGCCAGCAGCTTAGACAGGGTTCTTGGATACGAGCAGTACTTC; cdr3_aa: CASSLDRVLGYEQYF
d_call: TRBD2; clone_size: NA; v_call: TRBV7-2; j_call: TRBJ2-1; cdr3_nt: TGTGCCAGCAGCTCCCCACGGACTAGCGGATACTACAATGAGCAGTTCTTC; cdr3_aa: CASSSPRTSGYYNEQFF
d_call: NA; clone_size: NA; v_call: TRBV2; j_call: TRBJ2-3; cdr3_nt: TGTGCCAGCAGTGGTACCTCGCCAGATACGCAGTATTTT; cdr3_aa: CASSGTSPDTQYF